This TCR beta chain was sequenced for a study of T-cell reconstitution after alpha-beta-depleted transplantation in children. Overall study findings and caveats: High day-60 TCRbeta diversity in some patients came from surviving recipient T cells and thymic progenitors. Diversity and T-cell counts at one year after transplant derived mostly from new T cells.

Preparation of the TCRbeta library was carried out with unique molecular identifiers. TCRdb itself ran the PCR reads through MiXCR, one entry per CDR3 protein. The table has a few hundred thousand distinct CDR3 sequences, around 10% seen once. The length of the CDR3 is 17 residues. The germline V gene has CDR1 LNHDA and CDR2 SQIVND (reference sequence). The J segment lost 8 bases and the V segment lost 4 bases, leaving 17 bases of the junction unmatched. This clonotype appeared many times. What it binds is not known. V and J are TRBV19 and TRBJ2-4; 7 bases are shared with TRBD2. The receptor was derived from a male patient aged 2 to 9 who had a stem cell transplant for chronic granulomatous disease, so the T cells may come from the graft donor. Material: peripheral blood, obtained 180 days after TCRalphabeta/CD19-depleted stem cell transplant. CDR3 in DNA: TGTGCCAGTAGTAAGCTAGCGGCCAACCCCGTTGGGGACATTCAGTACTTC. Protein sequence: CASSKLAANPVGDIQYF. Full variable domain (rest looked up from reference TRBV19 and TRBJ2-4): DGGITQSPKYLFRKEGQNVTLSCEQNLNHDAMYWYRQDPGQGLRLIYYSQIVNDFQKGDIAEGYSVSREKKESFPLTVTSAQKNPTAFYLCASSKLAANPVGDIQYFGAGTRLSVL.